The source of this T cell receptor (beta chain) is a study of identical twins. Each CDR3 protein is one row after TCRdb ran MiXCR on the 5' RACE reads. Seen here are 400,000 to 500,000 distinct CDR3 sequences, roughly an eighth observed once, and the top ten hold about 0.94%. This clonotype has at least ten counts. Germline V CDR1 and CDR2: SGHTA, FQGNSA. V lost 3 bases and J 0 bases, leaving 2 bases between the germline ends. There are 12 residues in the CDR3. Another study also made use of these data, one on yellow fever vaccine responses in identical twins.

The source is a woman younger than 30 in good health. This chain links TRBV7-2 with TRBJ1-1; D is unclear. The sequenced sample consisted of CD4+ T cells sorted from blood. Here the CDR3 reads CASSFLNTEAFF. The DNA of the CDR3 is TGTGCCAGCAGCTTCCTGAACACTGAAGCTTTCTTT.